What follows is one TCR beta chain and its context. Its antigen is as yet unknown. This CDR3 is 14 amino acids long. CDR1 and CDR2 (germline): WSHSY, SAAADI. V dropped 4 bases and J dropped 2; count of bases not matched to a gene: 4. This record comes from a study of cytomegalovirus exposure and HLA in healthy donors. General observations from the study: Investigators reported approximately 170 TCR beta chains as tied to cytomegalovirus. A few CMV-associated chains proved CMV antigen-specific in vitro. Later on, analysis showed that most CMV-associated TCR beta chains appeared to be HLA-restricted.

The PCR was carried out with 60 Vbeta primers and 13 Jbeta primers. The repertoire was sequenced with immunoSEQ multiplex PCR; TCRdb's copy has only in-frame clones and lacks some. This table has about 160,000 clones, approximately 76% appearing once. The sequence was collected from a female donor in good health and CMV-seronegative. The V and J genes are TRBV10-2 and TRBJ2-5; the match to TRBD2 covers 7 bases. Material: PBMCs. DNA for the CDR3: TGCGCCAGCAGTGCCAGGCGGGGGCAAGAGACCCAGTACTTC. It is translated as CASSARRGQETQYF.